This TCR beta chain is from a study of blood T cells in healthy people across ages. A second PCR, run for roughly 6 to 11 cycles, used a sample-barcoded 5' primer plus a J-beta primer mix. TCRdb analysed the 5' RACE reads with MiXCR anew, one entry per CDR3 protein. The top ten hold 7.7% of the sample, which has about 1.7 million distinct CDR3 sequences, approximately 30% seen once. The germline V gene encodes CDR1 SEHNR and CDR2 FQNEAQ (reference sequence). The CDR3 loop spans 13 amino acids. The V segment lost 9 bases and the J segment 4 bases; nucleotides outside the gene matches: 6. Material: blood. This clonotype was obtained from a woman aged 25 to 39 in good health. The chain has TRBV7-9 and TRBJ1-2, with 9 bases lining up with TRBD1. CDR3: CASKGQGSYGYTF. In nucleotides, the CDR3 is TGTGCCAGTAAAGGACAGGGGAGCTATGGCTACACCTTC.